This TCR beta chain is drawn from a study of cytomegalovirus exposure and HLA in healthy donors. The PCR was carried out with 60 Vbeta primers and 13 Jbeta primers. TCRdb's copy holds only in-frame clones and misses some; the assay was immunoSEQ multiplex PCR. Its table lists 75,000 to 90,000 clones. The TCR was taken from a woman between 55 and 75 years old in good health and CMV-seronegative. The sample was PBMCs.

The CDR3: CASSQNWESNEQFF. The CDR3 DNA reads TGTGCCAGCAGCCAAAACTGGGAGAGCAATGAGCAGTTCTTC. The rearrangement uses TRBV7-3 and TRBJ2-1; tentative D call: TRBD2 (5 bases). The V gene's germline CDR1 is SGHTA and CDR2 FQGTGA. The CDR3 contains 14 residues. V was cut by 5 bases and J by 6 bases, with 14 bases left in between.